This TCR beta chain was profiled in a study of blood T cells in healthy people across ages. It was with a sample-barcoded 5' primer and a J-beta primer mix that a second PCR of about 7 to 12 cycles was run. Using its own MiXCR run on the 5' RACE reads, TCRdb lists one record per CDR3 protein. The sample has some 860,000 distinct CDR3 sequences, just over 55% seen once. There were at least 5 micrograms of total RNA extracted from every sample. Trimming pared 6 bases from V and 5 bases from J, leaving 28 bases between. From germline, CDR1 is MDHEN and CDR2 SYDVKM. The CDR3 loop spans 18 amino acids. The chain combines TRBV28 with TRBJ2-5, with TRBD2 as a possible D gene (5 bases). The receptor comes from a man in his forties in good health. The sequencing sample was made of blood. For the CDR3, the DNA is TGTGCCAGCAGCTCTCGAGGGAGAAGGTTTTCCACCGTGGAGACCCAGTACTTC. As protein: CASSSRGRRFSTVETQYF.